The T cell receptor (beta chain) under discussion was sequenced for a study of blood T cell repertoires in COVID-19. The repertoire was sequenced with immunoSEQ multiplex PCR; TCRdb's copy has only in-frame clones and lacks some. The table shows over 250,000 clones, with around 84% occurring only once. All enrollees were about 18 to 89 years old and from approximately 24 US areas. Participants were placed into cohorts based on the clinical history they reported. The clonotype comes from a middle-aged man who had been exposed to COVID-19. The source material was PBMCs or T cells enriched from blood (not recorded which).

The CDR3 sequence: CASGLVLQPRQGRKFQYF. The CDR3 DNA reads as TGTGCTAGTGGTTTGGTACTACAGCCGAGGCAGGGTCGGAAGTTTCAGTACTTC. The rearrangement uses TRBV12-5 and TRBJ2-4; D may be TRBD1 (5 bases). Deletions cut 0 bases from V and 11 bases from J, with 26 bases between. In germline, CDR1 is LGHNT, CDR2 FRNRAP. The CDR3 is made up of 18 amino acids.